The sample holds a few counts of the clone carrying this TCR beta chain. Its antigen is as yet unknown. This sample includes further DNA sequences coding for the same CDR3. The CDR3 length is 13 residues. Germline CDR1 reads MDHEN; CDR2 reads SYDVKM. V lost 6 bases to trimming and J lost 2 bases, with 10 bases between them. This sample is drawn from a study of graft-versus-host responses after intestinal transplantation. In the study overall: Transplants given to recipients were multivisceral, liver-intestinal, or isolated intestinal.

TCRdb's copy holds only in-frame clones and misses some; the assay was immunoSEQ multiplex PCR. The sample holds approximately 94,000 clones, less than 90% seen once. The origin of this receptor is a human donor who was the organ donor for an intestinal transplant. This sample comprised unstimulated CD4+ T cells sorted from spleen or lymph node cells, obtained before transplant. The rearrangement uses TRBV28 and TRBJ1-2; D remains ambiguous. The CDR3 bases are TGTGCCAGCAGCTTTGCGGGGAACTATGGCTACACCTTC. Translated, it gives CASSFAGNYGYTF.